The clone carrying this TCR beta chain was seen just once. This record belongs to a study of blood T cell repertoires in COVID-19. About the study: Samples representing acute and convalescent COVID-19 were sourced from the United States, Italy and Spain. Nucleic acid was either cDNA or gDNA, and it came from T cells, B-cell-depleted T cells, or PBMCs.

Trimming stripped 3 bases from V and 3 bases from J, with 5 bases between. The germline CDR1 and CDR2 sequences are KGHSH and LQKENI. CDR3 length equals 12 residues. As processed by the authors: Amplification with reference gene primers provided the estimates of nucleated cell counts. Method: immunoSEQ multiplex PCR; TCRdb's copy keeps in-frame clones and lacks some. V and J calls and clone size are those listed in that table; D and trimming were worked out from the DNA. Among under 200,000 clones, approximately 84% were seen once, and the ten largest hold about 5%. This receptor was taken from an elderly woman with acute or convalescent COVID-19. The sample consisted of peripheral blood. V is TRBV18 and J is TRBJ1-2; D not resolved. CDR3 sequence: CASSPSDYGYTF. In DNA, the CDR3 is TGTGCCAGCTCACCGAGCGACTATGGCTACACCTTC.